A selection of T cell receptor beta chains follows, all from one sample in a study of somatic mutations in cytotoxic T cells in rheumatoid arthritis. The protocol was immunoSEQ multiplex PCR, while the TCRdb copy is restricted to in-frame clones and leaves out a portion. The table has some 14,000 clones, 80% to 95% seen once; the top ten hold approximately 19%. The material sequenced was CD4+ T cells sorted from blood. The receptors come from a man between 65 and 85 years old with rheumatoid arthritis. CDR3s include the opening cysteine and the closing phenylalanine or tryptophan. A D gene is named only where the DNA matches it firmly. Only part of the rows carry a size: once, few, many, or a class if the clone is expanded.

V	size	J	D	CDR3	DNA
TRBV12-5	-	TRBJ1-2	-	CASGFATVAYGYTF	TGTGCTAGTGGTTTCGCGACAGTAGCCTATGGCTACACCTTC
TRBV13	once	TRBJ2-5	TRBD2	CASSLRATSGSGETQYF	TGTGCCAGCAGCTTACGTGCCACTAGCGGGAGTGGAGAGACCCAGTACTTC
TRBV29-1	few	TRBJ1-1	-	CSVEVNMNTEAFF	TGCAGCGTTGAAGTCAACATGAACACTGAAGCTTTCTTT
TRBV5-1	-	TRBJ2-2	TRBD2	CATTTSGATGELFF	TGCGCCACCACGACTAGCGGGGCTACCGGGGAGCTGTTTTTT
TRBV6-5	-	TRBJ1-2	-	CASSYSTQGSYGYTF	TGTGCCAGCAGTTACTCGACGCAGGGGTCCTATGGCTACACCTTC
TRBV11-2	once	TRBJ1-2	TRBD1	CASSSRSWTGYGYTF	TGTGCCAGCAGCTCGAGGTCGTGGACAGGGTATGGCTACACCTTC
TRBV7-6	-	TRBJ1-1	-	CASSADTNTEAFF	TGTGCCAGCAGCGCGGACACGAACACTGAAGCTTTCTTT
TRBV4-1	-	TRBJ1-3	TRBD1	CASSQGQGFGNTIYF	TGCGCCAGCAGCCAGGGACAGGGATTTGGAAACACCATATATTTT
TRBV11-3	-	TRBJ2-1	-	CASSLDQSGSSSYNEQFF	TGTGCCAGCAGCTTAGATCAGAGCGGCAGTAGCTCCTACAATGAGCAGTTCTTC
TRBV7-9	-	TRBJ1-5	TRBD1	CASSIEPGGGNQPQHF	TGTGCCAGCAGCATCGAACCAGGGGGCGGCAATCAGCCCCAGCATTTT
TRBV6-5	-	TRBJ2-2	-	CASSPTPGNTGELFF	TGTGCCAGCAGTCCTACCCCCGGTAACACCGGGGAGCTGTTTTTT
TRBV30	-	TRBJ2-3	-	CAWRPRSGTDTQYF	TGTGCCTGGAGGCCCCGTTCCGGGACAGATACGCAGTATTTT
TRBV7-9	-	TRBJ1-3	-	CASSRGGNSGNTIYF	TGTGCCAGCAGCAGGGGAGGGAACTCTGGAAACACCATATATTTT
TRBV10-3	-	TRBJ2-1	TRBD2	CATGGDISGSSYNEQFF	TGTGCCACCGGGGGTGATATCAGCGGGAGCTCCTACAATGAGCAGTTCTTC
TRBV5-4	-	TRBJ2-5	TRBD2	CASSPGGVGETQYF	TGTGCCAGCAGCCCTGGGGGGGTCGGGGAGACCCAGTACTTC
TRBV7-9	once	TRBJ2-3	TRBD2	CASSLGLAIDTQYF	TGTGCCAGCAGCCTGGGACTAGCTATAGATACGCAGTATTTT
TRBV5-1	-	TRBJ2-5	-	CASSLSLQETQYF	TGCGCCAGCAGCTTGAGCCTTCAAGAGACCCAGTACTTC
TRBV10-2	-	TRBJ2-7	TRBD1	CASSDTGDYEQYF	TGCGCCAGCAGTGATACAGGGGACTACGAGCAGTACTTC
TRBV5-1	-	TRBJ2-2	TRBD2	CASRSGTSGTGELFF	TGCGCCAGCAGAAGCGGGACTAGCGGGACCGGGGAGCTGTTTTTT
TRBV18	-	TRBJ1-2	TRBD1	CASSRGPPTEINYGYTF	TGTGCCAGCTCAAGGGGGCCGCCGACTGAGATAAACTATGGCTACACCTTC
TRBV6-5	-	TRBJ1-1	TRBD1	CASSRDRGLTEAFF	TGTGCCAGCAGTAGAGACAGGGGGCTTACTGAAGCTTTCTTT
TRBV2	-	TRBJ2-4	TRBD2	CASSRTSGGAYIQYF	TGTGCCAGCAGTCGGACTAGCGGGGGGGCATACATTCAGTACTTC
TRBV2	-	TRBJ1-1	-	CASSEGAGPALGTEAFF	TGTGCCAGCAGTGAAGGGGCAGGGCCAGCCCTAGGGACTGAAGCTTTCTTT
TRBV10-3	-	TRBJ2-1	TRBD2	CAISGTSDSYNEQFF	TGTGCCATATCCGGGACTAGCGACTCCTACAATGAGCAGTTCTTC
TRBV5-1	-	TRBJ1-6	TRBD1	CASRGGTGPDSPLHF	TGCGCCAGCAGGGGTGGGACAGGGCCGGATTCACCCCTCCACTTT